This passage covers 32 T cell receptor beta chains from one sample sequenced in a study of control samples from healthy donors and cancer patients. Method: immunoSEQ multiplex PCR; TCRdb's copy keeps in-frame clones and lacks some. The table lists fewer than 200,000 clones, 80% to 95% of them singletons, with approximately 1.5% in the top ten. The material sequenced was blood. These receptors were collected from a man younger than 35 in good health.

This rearrangement joins TRBV4-1 to TRBJ2-7; D not resolved. CDR1 MGHRA and CDR2 YSYEKL come from the germline V gene. The CDR3 is made up of 13 amino acids. V lost 1 base, J lost 6 bases, and 10 bases lay in between. CDR3 sequence (DNA): TGCGCCAGCAGCCAAGTGGCCGAAACCGAGCAGTACTTC. Protein product: CASSQVAETEQYF.

The genes are TRBV4-1 and TRBJ2-7; possibly TRBD2 for D (6 bases). CDR3 length: 14 residues. Per the germline V gene, CDR1 is MGHRA and CDR2 is YSYEKL. The V and J ends lost 6 bases and 2 bases respectively, with 14 bases between them. The CDR3 DNA follows: TGCGCCAGCAGTCTCCGGGCGGGGCCCTACGAGCAGTACTTC. Protein product: CASSLRAGPYEQYF.

J is TRBJ1-5 and V is TRBV4-1, with D maybe TRBD1 (6 bases). The V gene's germline CDR1 is MGHRA and CDR2 YSYEKL. V lost 3 bases, J lost 0 bases, and 12 bases lay in between. The CDR3 contains 16 residues. DNA of the CDR3: TGCGCCAGCAGCCAGTACACAGGGTATAGCAATCAGCCCCAGCATTTT. It encodes CASSQYTGYSNQPQHF.

The chain links TRBV28 to TRBJ1-4, with a weak D call TRBD1 (6 bases). The germline V gene encodes CDR1 MDHEN and CDR2 SYDVKM. V shed 5 bases and J shed 8 bases, with 18 bases lying between them. This CDR3 comprises 15 residues. The CDR3 sequence is CASSPQSGAGEKLFF. CDR3 nucleotide sequence: TGTGCCAGCAGTCCCCAATCGGGGGCAGGGGAAAAACTGTTTTTT.

The chain joins TRBV18 to TRBJ2-5; TRBD2 might be the D (7 bases). Trimming took off 1 base at V and 5 bases at J, with 26 bases between the two ends. The germline gives CDR1 KGHSH, CDR2 LQKENI. CDR3 size: 19 residues. CDR3 loop: CASSPRRRGPQGPGETQYF. The CDR3 DNA sequence: TGTGCCAGCTCACCACGGAGGCGGGGGCCCCAGGGGCCGGGCGAGACCCAGTACTTC.

This clone has just one count. The chain is built from TRBV4-2 and TRBJ2-7; the D gene is possibly TRBD2 (5 bases). With 1 base removed from V and 6 bases from J, the gap between germline ends came to 13 bases. The germline gives CDR1 LGHNA, CDR2 YNFKEQ. The CDR3 loop spans 14 amino acids. CDR3 DNA: TGTGCCAGCAGCCAAGGGGAGAACGTCCGCGAGCAGTACTTC. Its protein is CASSQGENVREQYF.

CDR3 bases: TGTGCCAGCAGCCGCAGGACCCCCCTGGAGCTGTTTTTT. The encoded protein is CASSRRTPLELFF. The chain has TRBV7-2 and TRBJ2-2; the D is unclear. The CDR3 contains 13 residues. Germline CDR1 is SGHTA and CDR2 is FQGNSA. V was pared by 5 bases and J by 10 bases, with 14 bases between.

This clone was found once. CDR3 sequence (DNA): TGTGCCAGCAGCCCAGGCCTAGGGGGACAGGGTTTCAATGAGCAGTTCTTC. Translated, it gives CASSPGLGGQGFNEQFF. The chain joins TRBV3-1 (or the pseudogene TRBV3-2) to TRBJ2-1; 9 bases match TRBD1. The CDR3 loop spans 17 amino acids. Germline V CDR1 and CDR2: LGHDT, YNNKEL (reference sequence). The J segment lost 6 bases and the V segment lost 4 bases, leaving 13 bases of the junction unmatched.

This chain uses TRBV5-1 with TRBJ1-5; no definite D call. The germline V and J ends were trimmed by 5 bases and 0 bases, with 9 bases remaining between them. Per germline, CDR1 SGHRS and CDR2 YFSETQ. The CDR3 length is 14 residues. For the CDR3, the DNA is TGCGCCAGCAGTTTTGACGGTAGCAATCAGCCCCAGCATTTT. As protein: CASSFDGSNQPQHF. Full variable domain (missing parts from reference TRBV5-1 and TRBJ1-5): KAGVTQTPRYLIKTRGQQVTLSCSPISGHRSVSWYQQTPGQGLQFLFEYFSETQRNKGNFPGRFSGRQFSNSRSEMNVSTLELGDSALYLCASSFDGSNQPQHFGDGTRLSIL.

The chain has TRBV30 and TRBJ1-3, with D unclear. Germline values: CDR1 GTSNPN, CDR2 SVGIG (reference sequence). V was shortened by 5 bases and J by 0 bases, with 8 bases between the two germline ends. The CDR3 totals 13 residues. This CDR3 reads CAWEAGSGNTIYF. CDR3 coding DNA: TGTGCCTGGGAGGCCGGCTCTGGAAACACCATATATTTT. Drawing the rest from reference TRBV30 and TRBJ1-3, the complete variable domain is SQTIHQWPATLVQPVGSPLSLECTVEGTSNPNLYWYRQAAGRGLQLLFYSVGIGQISSEVPQNLSASRPQDRQFILSSKKLLLSDSGFYLCAWEAGSGNTIYFGEGSWLTVV.

The chain is built from TRBV21-1 and TRBJ1-6; the D call of TRBD1 is as the table states it, not checked on the DNA. TRBV21-1 is recorded as a pseudogene. This CDR3 is built from 15 residues. The CDR3 region is CASSNGRQVNSPLHF. The CDR3 coding sequence is TGTGCCAGCAGCAATGGGCGTCAAGTGAATTCACCCCTCCACTTT.

The V call is TRBV9, the J call TRBJ1-3; possible D gene TRBD1, 5 bases. The V end lost 1 base, the J end lost 3 bases, and 8 bases lay between the germline ends. This CDR3 region has 14 residues. Looked up from germline, CDR1 is SGDLS and CDR2 is YYNGEE. As DNA, the CDR3 is TGTGCCAGCAGCGTACCAGGGTTTGGAAACACCATATATTTT. This sequence encodes CASSVPGFGNTIYF. The full variable domain, rest sourced from reference TRBV9 and TRBJ1-3, is DSGVTQTPKHLITATGQRVTLRCSPRSGDLSVYWYQQSLDQGLQFLIQYYNGEERAKGNILERFSAQQFPDLHSELNLSSLELGDSALYFCASSVPGFGNTIYFGEGSWLTVV.

In DNA form, the CDR3 reads TGTGCCAGCAGCGTAGGGACGATGGACACTGAAGCTTTCTTT. This encodes CASSVGTMDTEAFF. This rearrangement joins TRBV9 to TRBJ1-1; D unclear. CDR1 and CDR2 from the germline V gene are SGDLS and YYNGEE. V was shortened by 0 bases and J by 3 bases, with 9 bases between the two germline ends. The CDR3 length is 14 residues.

The chain combines TRBV6-6 with TRBJ1-5, with D unresolved. V lost 2 bases to trimming and J lost 1 base, with 3 bases between them. In germline, CDR1 is MNHNY, CDR2 SVGAGI (reference sequence). The CDR3 contains 13 residues. CDR3 region: CASSYESNQPQHF. The CDR3 DNA sequence: TGTGCCAGCAGTTACGAGAGCAATCAGCCCCAGCATTTT.

The chain links TRBV11-2 to TRBJ2-5; 8 bases fit TRBD2. Per germline, CDR1 SGHAT and CDR2 FQNNGV. The CDR3 runs to 14 residues. V lost 5 bases and J lost 5; bases outside the gene matches: 7. CDR3 coding DNA: TGTGCCAGCAGCCGGGGGGGTACTAGGGAGACCCAGTACTTC. Its translation: CASSRGGTRETQYF. Supplemented by reference TRBV11-2 and TRBJ2-5, the full variable domain reads EAGVAQSPRYKIIEKRQSVAFWCNPISGHATLYWYQQILGQGPKLLIQFQNNGVVDDSQLPKDRFSAERLKGVDSTLKIQPAKLEDSAVYLCASSRGGTRETQYFGPGTRLLVL.

This rearrangement joins TRBV5-4 to TRBJ2-1, with D perhaps matching TRBD2 (5 bases). This CDR3 comprises 13 residues. The germline V gene encodes CDR1 SGHNT and CDR2 YYREEE (reference sequence). V was shortened by 4 bases and J by 7 bases, with 12 bases between the two germline ends. The CDR3 here is CASSPRLANEQFF. In nucleotides, the CDR3 is TGTGCCAGCAGCCCGCGCCTAGCAAATGAGCAGTTCTTC.

This chain connects TRBV11-2 to TRBJ2-7; D not certain. Germline-derived CDR1 and CDR2 are SGHAT and FQNNGV. Deletions cut 1 base from V and 5 bases from J, with 12 bases between. The CDR3 has 14 amino acids. CDR3 amino acids: CASSLGTIGDEQYF. The DNA for the CDR3 is TGTGCCAGCAGCTTAGGCACGATTGGTGACGAGCAGTACTTC.

This clone has a single count. V is TRBV6-5 and J is TRBJ2-2; D is ambiguous. Germline V CDR1 and CDR2: MNHEY, SVGAGI. The ends were cut back, 7 bases at V and 4 bases at J, with 16 bases in the middle. The CDR3 covers 15 residues. This CDR3 is CASTSEPWGTGELFF. The DNA for the CDR3 is TGTGCCAGCACCTCGGAGCCCTGGGGCACCGGGGAGCTGTTTTTT.

The chain links TRBV7-8 to TRBJ2-7; 8 nucleotides line up with TRBD1. The CDR3 has 15 amino acids. Unmatched junction bases numbered 5, after V lost 0 bases and J lost 4 bases. Per germline, CDR1 SGHVS and CDR2 FQNEAQ. For the CDR3, the DNA is TGTGCCAGCAGCTTAGCCTGGCAGGGGGCTTACGAGCAGTACTTC. It codes for CASSLAWQGAYEQYF.

The rearrangement joins TRBV19 to TRBJ1-3, with 9 bases lining up with TRBD1. V dropped 8 bases and J dropped 0; count of bases not matched to a gene: 5. This CDR3 spans 15 amino acids. From germline, CDR1 is LNHDA and CDR2 SQIVND (reference sequence). In DNA, the CDR3 is TGTGCCAGTCACGGACAGGGGTCCTCTGGAAACACCATATATTTT. Translated: CASHGQGSSGNTIYF.

The chain employs TRBV12-3 or TRBV12-4 and TRBJ1-1, with unresolved D. The CDR3 length is 12 residues. Trimming cost V 7 bases and J 5 bases, with 11 bases left between them. CDR3 sequence reads: CASTLLWTEAFF. In nucleotides, the CDR3 is TGTGCCAGCACCTTATTATGGACTGAAGCTTTCTTT.

V usage is TRBV5-1 and J usage is TRBJ1-1, with D hard to call. The germline V gene encodes CDR1 SGHRS and CDR2 YFSETQ. The CDR3 length is 17 residues. Deletions cut 0 bases from V and 6 bases from J, with 21 bases between. The CDR3 DNA follows: TGCGCCAGCAGCTTGGCCCCCTTACATGCGTCGATCCCTGAAGCTTTCTTT. This translates into CASSLAPLHASIPEAFF.

The chain carries TRBV5-1 and TRBJ2-3; TRBD1 is a possible D gene (6 bases). V lost 3 bases to trimming and J lost 0 bases, with 11 bases between them. The V gene's germline CDR1 is SGHRS and CDR2 YFSETQ. This CDR3 comprises 15 residues. CDR3 sequence (DNA): TGCGCCAGCAGCTGGACAGATCCTAGCACAGATACGCAGTATTTT. As protein: CASSWTDPSTDTQYF.

The V and J genes are TRBV28 and TRBJ1-1; 11 bases are a match to TRBD1. J gave up 5 bases and V 7 bases, and 9 bases lay outside the gene matches. There are 15 residues in the CDR3. Germline assignment: CDR1 MDHEN and CDR2 SYDVKM. The CDR3 protein is CASTLGDRGNTEAFF. In DNA, the CDR3 is TGTGCCAGCACCCTCGGGGACAGGGGGAATACTGAAGCTTTCTTT.

The rearrangement uses TRBV2 and TRBJ1-1, with D hard to call. The germline V gene encodes CDR1 SNHLY and CDR2 FYNNEI. Trimming took 3 bases from V and 0 from J, leaving 8 bases between them. The CDR3 is 14 residues long. As DNA, the CDR3 is TGTGCCAGCAGTGAGGGCAGAATGAACACTGAAGCTTTCTTT. It encodes CASSEGRMNTEAFF.

The chain is built from TRBV6-1 and TRBJ1-6, with 9 nucleotides matching TRBD1. The junction had 8 bases not matched to a gene; V was cut back by 0 bases and J by 8 bases. Germline-derived CDR1 and CDR2 are MNHNS and SASEGT. The CDR3 runs to 17 residues. The CDR3 sequence: CASSEAWAGQGDSPLHF. The CDR3 DNA follows: TGTGCCAGCAGTGAAGCGTGGGCGGGACAGGGAGATTCACCCCTCCACTTT.

The chain recombines TRBV4-1 with TRBJ2-7; TRBD2 might be the D (6 bases). Trimming removed 0 bases at V and 1 base at J, with 19 bases between. Germline CDR1 reads MGHRA; CDR2 reads YSYEKL. The CDR3 runs to 18 residues. CDR3: CASSQESRRGRISYEQYF. The CDR3 DNA sequence: TGCGCCAGCAGCCAAGAATCGCGGAGGGGAAGAATTTCCTACGAGCAGTACTTC.

J is TRBJ2-2 and V is TRBV5-8; D is unresolved. This CDR3 has 16 amino acids. Trimming left V 1 base short and J 3 bases short, with 13 bases between. Germline V gene data show CDR1 as SGHTS and CDR2 as YDEGEE. Written as DNA, the CDR3 is TGTGCCAGCAGCTTGCTGGCGGTCGGTTACACCGGGGAGCTGTTTTTT. It translates to CASSLLAVGYTGELFF.

This chain connects TRBV5-1 to TRBJ2-1; TRBD1 might be the D (5 bases). V lost 0 bases to trimming and J lost 6 bases, with 10 bases between them. This CDR3 spans 14 amino acids. CDR1 is SGHRS, CDR2 YFSETQ, per germline. CDR3 amino acids: CASSLETVGNEQFF. CDR3 nucleotides: TGCGCCAGCAGCTTGGAGACAGTCGGCAATGAGCAGTTCTTC.

V gene TRBV12-3 or TRBV12-4 combines with J gene TRBJ1-1; 9 bases line up with TRBD1. With 6 bases clipped from V and 6 bases from J, the junction kept 5 bases outside the gene matches. This CDR3 spans 13 amino acids. This CDR3 reads CASSTGGVPEAFF. CDR3 bases: TGTGCCAGCAGCACAGGGGGCGTTCCTGAAGCTTTCTTT.

This clone was seen a handful of times. The chain couples TRBV5-1 to TRBJ2-7; maybe TRBD2 (6 bases). Deletions cut 0 bases from V and 1 base from J, with 8 bases between. This CDR3 contains 14 residues. Germline-derived CDR1 and CDR2 are SGHRS and YFSETQ. The CDR3 DNA reads TGCGCCAGCAGCTTGGAGGCGGGATCCTACGAGCAGTACTTC. Residues: CASSLEAGSYEQYF.

This clone came up once. This rearrangement joins TRBV7-2 to TRBJ2-1, with D unresolved. This CDR3 has 16 amino acids. The germline V and J ends were trimmed by 4 bases and 2 bases, with 15 bases remaining between them. CDR1 and CDR2 from the germline V gene are SGHTA and FQGNSA. CDR3 amino acids: CASSYRRLGPYNEQFF. Written as DNA, the CDR3 is TGTGCCAGCAGCTATAGACGGCTAGGTCCCTACAATGAGCAGTTCTTC.